The present TCR beta chain was sequenced within a study of blood T cell repertoires in COVID-19. Original processing methods: Cell counts per sample came from amplifying reference gene primers. The repertoire was sequenced with immunoSEQ multiplex PCR; TCRdb's copy has only in-frame clones and lacks some. The V and J calls and clone size were taken over from that table, and D and trimming were inferred from the DNA. Altogether 150,000 to 200,000 clones are present, approximately 90% being singletons, with the ten largest covering roughly 0.82%. Participants, 18 to 89 years old, spanned under 30 US areas. Membership in each cohort depended on participant-reported clinical history. CDR3 size: 15 residues. Germline CDR1 is SNHLY and CDR2 is FYNNEI. With V trimmed by 6 bases and J by 2 bases, 9 bases remained unmatched.

The rearrangement links TRBV2 to TRBJ1-2, with 7 bases lining up with TRBD1. Sequencing was carried out using PBMCs or T cells enriched from blood (not recorded which). The clonotype originates from a woman in her late teens or twenties who had recovered from COVID-19. The CDR3 region has the DNA TGTGCCAGCAGACCCTTGACAGGGTTGAACTATGGCTACACCTTC. It encodes CASRPLTGLNYGYTF.